This TCR beta chain was profiled in a study of blood T cell repertoires in COVID-19. About the study: COVID-19 samples collected from the United States, Italy and Spain covered acute and convalescent phases. Sources were T cells, B-cell-depleted T cells, or PBMCs; the material itself was cDNA or gDNA.

During active infection, Seattle patients enrolled and were then monitored through disease. Study processing details: Reference gene primer amplification gave estimated nucleated cell counts. Data came from immunoSEQ multiplex PCR; TCRdb stores just in-frame clones and leaves some out. That table furnishes V, J and clone size, whereas the DNA furnished D and trimming. In the table there are around 82,000 clones, over 75% of which are singletons. The source is a man in his forties or fifties with COVID-19, enrolled during active disease. Material: peripheral blood.

The CDR3 here is CASSPGRGQINTEAFF. The CDR3, as DNA: TGTGCCAGCAGCCCCGGCAGGGGGCAGATCAACACTGAAGCTTTCTTT. The J gene is TRBJ1-1, the V gene TRBV7-8; 8 bases map to TRBD1. Looked up from germline, CDR1 is SGHVS and CDR2 is FQNEAQ. CDR3 size: 16 residues. V dropped 5 bases and J dropped 2; count of bases not matched to a gene: 10. Complete variable domain (other parts from reference TRBV7-8 and TRBJ1-1): GAGVSQSPRYKVAKRGQDVALRCDPISGHVSLFWYQQALGQGPEFLTYFQNEAQLDKSGLPSDRFFAERPEGSVSTLKIQRTQQEDSAVYLCASSPGRGQINTEAFFGQGTRLTVV.